This T cell receptor (beta chain) was recorded in a study of Ad26.COV2.S vaccination and SARS-CoV-2 variants (dated by TCRdb to the early 2020s). Some background on the complete study: Donors in the vaccine arm were drawn from COV1001, a phase I-IIa trial of Ad26.COV2.S in healthy adults that was multicentre, randomized, double-blind and placebo-controlled. Ad26.COV2.S was given intramuscularly at 5x10^10 or 1x10^11 viral particles, as a single shot or as two shots 56 days apart. The specificity and breadth of SARS-CoV-2-reactive T cell receptors after Ad26.COV2.S vaccination were assessed by TCRbeta repertoire sequencing. A total of roughly 30 samples were included in the TCR-sequenced set, comprising roughly 19 Ad26.COV2.S vaccine recipients, 5 placebo recipients and 8 SARS-CoV-2 convalescent individuals. Participants in the trial were split at random into five groups of five each, receiving low-dose or high-dose Ad26.COV2.S once or twice, or else placebo on both occasions. Investigators did not know the trial group allocation while performing experiments and assessing outcomes. General findings and caveats noted by the study authors: The authors noted that the TCR breadth and depth analyses may have underestimated total T cell responses. Substantial breadth of spike-specific CD8+ and CD4+ T cell responses was reported after vaccination. Compared with placebo recipients, Ad26.COV2.S recipients showed higher spike-specific TCR breadth (P = 0.0014). Comparable non-spike TCR breadth was observed between vaccine and placebo recipients, consistent with only spike being contained in the vaccine. The study lacked the statistical power to compare responses across vaccine doses or regimens.

The immunoSEQ Assay was used to sequence TCRbeta CDR3 regions. After extraction, genomic DNA underwent amplification by bias-controlled multiplex PCR, followed by high-throughput sequencing. The study's processing was this. To quantify the absolute abundance of every unique TCRbeta CDR3 region, sequences were collapsed and filtered. T cell fraction was estimated by normalizing TCRbeta template counts to usable DNA, which was measured by amplifying reference genes present in all nucleated cells. Repertoire TCRs were annotated as SARS-CoV-2-specific by exact matching of V gene, CDR3 amino acid sequence and J gene to a known reactive TCR set. MIRA supplied the reference SARS-CoV-2 TCR set, which was filtered for enrichment in COVID-19-positive ImmuneCODE repertoires so that public or cross-reactive TCRs were removed. Using the MIRA antigens, annotated TCRs were further analysed by specific ORF or by position within an ORF. Breadth was defined as annotated unique rearrangements over total unique productive rearrangements; depth was the summed frequency of those rearrangements. TCR breadth was compared between groups using two-sided Wilcoxon rank-sum tests. This immuneACCESS table, as held by TCRdb, lists in-frame sequences with V and J called but not all clones. Of the missing ones, under half trace to an unresolved V gene in checked studies; the others have no known cause. V, J and clone size derive from that table, while D and trimming were established from the DNA sequence. In all, the sample holds some 400,000 clones, and about nine tenths of those were seen once. 1.5% to 2% of the sample is taken by the ten largest.

V is pruned by 7 bases and J by 2 bases, leaving 6 bases of the junction without a gene match. There are 14 amino acids in the CDR3, from cysteine to phenylalanine inclusive. Just CDR3 DNA is preserved here, 42 bases in frame from base 1. CDR1 MNHEY and CDR2 SVGEGT are derived from the germline V gene. This clone was picked up one time. No cognate antigen has been identified for it. Per-base qualities were not stored, and no clone one base away is much larger. Read against the paper, the sample's treatment or condition label means: approximately 18 received Ad26.COV2.S at low or high dose, single or two shots; 5 received placebo; per-sample allocation not given. For vaccine and placebo recipients, repertoires were sequenced using samples collected on day 63 after the first injection. Between 29 July and 7 August 2020, Cohort 1b enrolled 25 adults aged 18-55 years at one site in Boston, USA. As a vaccine, Ad26.COV2.S was a replication-incompetent adenovirus type 26 vector that expressed a prefusion-stabilized SARS-CoV-2 spike protein derived from the original Wuhan strain.

The chain employs TRBV6-2 or TRBV6-3 and TRBJ1-1, with TRBD1 identical over 8 junction bases. Here the sequenced sample was peripheral blood, taken in a trial of Ad26.COV2.S vaccine versus placebo. The TCR comes from a person aged 18 to 59 who received the Ad26.COV2.S COVID-19 vaccine or a placebo. The CDR3 protein: CASNPGGFNTEAFF. The bases read TGTGCCAGCAACCCAGGGGGCTTTAACACTGAAGCTTTCTTT.